In this sample, the clone carrying this T cell receptor beta chain turned up many times. These data come from a study of response to subunit inactivated influenza vaccine. The V end lost 0 bases, the J end lost 6 bases, and 15 bases lay between the germline ends. This CDR3 is built from 16 residues. From the RT-PCR reads, TCRdb called clonotypes with MiXCR, one entry per CDR3 protein. This sample has about 800,000 distinct CDR3 sequences, with less than 25% found just once. The source material was PBMCs from blood, sampled 5 days after vaccination. The rearrangement joins TRBV12-3 or TRBV12-4 to TRBJ2-1; D is possibly TRBD1 or TRBD2 (6 bases each). This TCR was sampled from a man aged 45-65 years who received an inactivated influenza vaccine. The DNA for the CDR3 is TGTGCCAGCAGTTTAGCGCGAAGGGGGGCCCTCAATGAGCAGTTCTTC. Protein: CASSLARRGALNEQFF.